The 26 T cell receptor beta chains below were found in one sample sequenced in a study of radiotherapy plus CTLA-4 blockade in lung cancer. Here immunoSEQ multiplex PCR was the method, and the copy in TCRdb shows in-frame clones only, minus some. The data show about 95,000 clones, with roughly four fifths seen just once and 0.65% to 1% held by the top ten. Source: peripheral blood, taken from a patient treated with radiotherapy plus ipilimumab. These receptor sequences come from a human donor with non-small cell lung cancer who had stable disease on radiotherapy plus ipilimumab.

For the CDR3, the DNA is TGTGCCAGCAGCCAAACGGGGCGAGACAATCAGCCCCAGCATTTT. It encodes CASSQTGRDNQPQHF. The chain joins TRBV6-6 to TRBJ1-5, with a tentative D call TRBD1 (5 bases). The germline gives CDR1 MNHNY, CDR2 SVGAGI (reference sequence). V lost 6 bases and J lost 3, with 15 bases in between. The length of the CDR3 is 15 residues.

V is TRBV9 and J is TRBJ2-3; TRBD2 is a possible D gene (6 bases). The CDR3 spans 16 residues. Germline V gene sequence: CDR1 SGDLS, CDR2 YYNGEE. Trimming took off 4 bases at V and 5 bases at J, with 20 bases between the two ends. This CDR3 is CASSPVVTGVEDTQYF. CDR3 in DNA: TGTGCCAGCAGCCCCGTAGTAACGGGGGTTGAAGATACGCAGTATTTT.

CDR3 DNA sequence: TGTGCCAGCAACCCTCGGGGGATAAACATTCAGTACTTC. This gives the protein CASNPRGINIQYF. This chain uses TRBV28 with TRBJ2-4; possibly TRBD2 for D (6 bases). The CDR3 is made up of 13 amino acids. Germline V gene data show CDR1 as MDHEN and CDR2 as SYDVKM. Trimming shortened V by 7 bases and J by 6 bases, and 13 bases separated the two germline ends.

The chain couples TRBV4-2 to TRBJ2-3; TRBD2 matches 14 bases. The germline V gene encodes CDR1 LGHNA and CDR2 YNFKEQ. This CDR3 has 21 residues. The trim removed 1 base at V and 0 bases at J, leaving 12 bases unmatched. The CDR3 DNA reads as TGTGCCAGCAGCCAAGCCAGTGGGAGCGGACTAGCGGGAGGAAGCACAGATACGCAGTATTTT. It translates to CASSQASGSGLAGGSTDTQYF.

This chain links TRBV19 with TRBJ2-7, with TRBD2 as a possible D gene (5 bases). CDR1 LNHDA and CDR2 SQIVND come from the germline V gene (reference sequence). CDR3 length: 16 residues. V was pared by 1 base and J by 0 bases, with 13 bases between. The CDR3 region is CASSIVRTGSSYEQYF. The CDR3 coding sequence is TGTGCCAGTAGTATAGTTCGGACGGGATCCTCCTACGAGCAGTACTTC.

The rearrangement joins TRBV5-1 to TRBJ2-5, with TRBD1 matching over 10 bases. V lost 4 bases to trimming and J lost 5 bases; unmatched junction nucleotides: 8. This CDR3 has 15 residues. The germline V gene has CDR1 SGHRS and CDR2 YFSETQ. The CDR3: CASSNSMGQGETQYF. The CDR3 nucleotides read TGCGCCAGCAGCAACTCCATGGGACAGGGGGAGACCCAGTACTTC. The entire variable domain, with the rest obtained from reference TRBV5-1 and TRBJ2-5, is as follows: KAGVTQTPRYLIKTRGQQVTLSCSPISGHRSVSWYQQTPGQGLQFLFEYFSETQRNKGNFPGRFSGRQFSNSRSEMNVSTLELGDSALYLCASSNSMGQGETQYFGPGTRLLVL.

This CDR3 is CASSRMGQTNSPLHF. The DNA for the CDR3 is TGTGCCAGCAGCAGAATGGGACAGACCAATTCACCCCTCCACTTT. The chain has TRBV28 and TRBJ1-6; 7 bases are a match to TRBD1. Germline CDR1 MDHEN, CDR2 SYDVKM. The CDR3 is 15 amino acids. The V gene end was trimmed by 6 bases and the J gene end by 7 bases; junction bases not matched to a gene: 9.

This clone was picked up a small number of times. The genes are TRBV10-2 and TRBJ1-5; D might be TRBD1 (6 bases). This CDR3 contains 15 residues. V was cut by 4 bases and J by 5 bases, with 15 bases left in between. The germline V gene encodes CDR1 WSHSY and CDR2 SAAADI. CDR3 amino acids: CASSAGQGMDQPQHF. In DNA form, the CDR3 reads TGCGCCAGCAGTGCCGGGCAGGGGATGGATCAGCCCCAGCATTTT.

This chain links TRBV14 with TRBJ1-6; 7 bases are shared with TRBD1. The trim removed 4 bases at V and 11 bases at J, leaving 8 bases unmatched. The CDR3 covers 14 residues. Germline CDR1 reads SGHDN; CDR2 reads FVKESK. The CDR3 nucleotides read TGTGCCAGCAGCCGTACGACAGGGACCGCACCCCTCCACTTT. Protein: CASSRTTGTAPLHF.

The sample holds a few counts of this clone. This chain connects TRBV19 to TRBJ1-3; 7 bases match TRBD1. Germline assignment: CDR1 LNHDA and CDR2 SQIVND (reference sequence). The CDR3 covers 16 residues. Unmatched junction bases numbered 7, after V lost 5 bases and J lost 0 bases. CDR3 residues: CASSVAGTVSGNTIYF. For the CDR3, the DNA is TGTGCCAGTAGTGTCGCCGGGACAGTCTCTGGAAACACCATATATTTT.

The DNA of the CDR3 is TGTGCCAGCAGAACCCGGGACAAAATCAATTCACCCCTCCACTTT. It specifies CASRTRDKINSPLHF. V gene TRBV28 combines with J gene TRBJ1-6, with D possibly being TRBD1 (6 bases). Looked up from germline, CDR1 is MDHEN and CDR2 is SYDVKM. The germline V and J ends were trimmed by 6 bases and 7 bases, with 16 bases remaining between them. The CDR3 extends over 15 amino acids.

The chain joins TRBV30 to TRBJ2-7; TRBD1 agrees at 9 bases. Trimming at V came to 1 base and at J to 4 bases, leaving 11 bases not matched to a gene. The CDR3 has 16 amino acids. Germline V gene lookup returns CDR1 GTSNPN and CDR2 SVGIG (reference sequence). In DNA, the CDR3 is TGTGCCTGGAGTGCCTCCTACAGGGGGCTTAGGTACGAGCAGTACTTC. Protein product: CAWSASYRGLRYEQYF.

The rearrangement joins TRBV19 to TRBJ1-4; 11 nucleotides align to TRBD1. The CDR3 consists of 13 residues. CDR1 and CDR2 from the germline V gene are LNHDA and SQIVND (reference sequence). V lost 7 bases, J lost 8 bases, and 3 bases stayed unmatched. As DNA, the CDR3 is TGTGCCAGTAAGGACAGGGGGCGGGAAAAACTGTTTTTT. Amino acid sequence: CASKDRGREKLFF.

V is TRBV5-6 and J is TRBJ2-1, with D possibly matching TRBD1 (5 bases). CDR3 size: 13 residues. Germline V gives CDR1 SGHDT, CDR2 YYEEEE. Trimming took off 4 bases at V and 8 bases at J, with 13 bases between the two ends. The CDR3, as DNA: TGTGCCAGCAGCACAAGCAGGGTCTATGAGCAGTTCTTC. This translates into CASSTSRVYEQFF.

The chain links TRBV6-5 to TRBJ1-6, with a weak D call TRBD1 (6 bases). CDR3 length: 14 amino acids. V gave up 4 bases and J gave up 7 bases, with 11 bases separating them. Germline-derived CDR1 and CDR2 are MNHEY and SVGAGI. The CDR3: CASSSRQENSPLHF. In DNA form, the CDR3 reads TGTGCCAGCAGTTCTAGACAGGAAAATTCACCCCTCCACTTT.

In its sample, this clone was seen a few times. The rearrangement links TRBV28 to TRBJ1-2; D is uncertain. Germline V CDR1 and CDR2: MDHEN, SYDVKM. This CDR3 spans 12 amino acids. Trimming removed 4 bases at V and 3 bases at J, with 6 bases between. CDR3 coding DNA: TGTGCCAGCAGTTCTGTCGACTATGGCTACACCTTC. The encoded protein is CASSSVDYGYTF.

The rearrangement joins TRBV5-4 to TRBJ1-1; 8 positions agree with TRBD1. V was clipped by 4 bases and J by 4 bases; unmatched bases: 6. Germline CDR1 and CDR2: SGHNT and YYREEE (reference sequence). The CDR3 covers 14 residues. CDR3 loop: CASSRTGRGTEAFF. The CDR3 nucleotides read TGTGCCAGCAGCCGGACAGGGCGGGGCACTGAAGCTTTCTTT.

The chain recombines TRBV6-4 with TRBJ1-3; maybe TRBD1 (5 bases). V was cut by 3 bases and J by 2 bases, with 5 bases left in between. This CDR3 is 13 amino acids long. Germline CDR1 MRHNA, CDR2 SNTAGT. The DNA for the CDR3 is TGTGCCAGCAGTGAAGGGGCTGGAAACACCATATATTTT. It is translated as CASSEGAGNTIYF.

In this sample, this clone turned up a few times. CDR3 loop: CASSRTGGGGPQHF. Written as DNA, the CDR3 is TGTGCCAGCAGCCGCACGGGGGGGGGCGGGCCCCAGCATTTT. This chain links TRBV27 with TRBJ1-5, with a tentative D call TRBD1 (6 bases). With 6 bases removed from V and 9 bases from J, the gap between germline ends came to 18 bases. Germline V CDR1 and CDR2: MNHEY, SMNVEV (reference sequence). CDR3 length: 14 amino acids.

J is TRBJ1-5 and V is TRBV18; 10 bases are shared with TRBD1. V was pared by 6 bases and J by 6 bases, with 8 bases of the junction left unmatched. CDR3 length equals 15 residues. Germline values: CDR1 KGHSH, CDR2 LQKENI. CDR3 sequence (DNA): TGTGCCAGCTCCCCCGGGACAGGGGAAGGTCAGCCCCAGCATTTT. Its protein product is CASSPGTGEGQPQHF.

This clone showed up just once. This rearrangement joins TRBV30 to TRBJ1-6; TRBD1 agrees at 8 bases. Germline CDR1 GTSNPN, CDR2 SVGIG (reference sequence). The junction had 2 bases not matched to a gene; V was cut back by 2 bases and J by 5 bases. This CDR3 comprises 14 residues. CDR3 residues: CAWSWTGNNSPLHF. Here the CDR3 DNA reads TGTGCCTGGAGTTGGACAGGGAATAATTCACCCCTCCACTTT.

The chain links TRBV6-5 to TRBJ2-7; 13 bases match TRBD2. In germline, CDR1 is MNHEY, CDR2 SVGAGI. The CDR3 loop spans 15 amino acids. The J segment lost 4 bases and the V segment lost 6 bases, leaving 6 bases of the junction unmatched. The CDR3 here is CASRIGLAGAYEQYF. The CDR3 coding sequence is TGTGCCAGCAGAATTGGACTAGCGGGAGCTTACGAGCAGTACTTC.

This clone was counted between two and nine times. The chain combines TRBV19 with TRBJ1-5, with 7 bases fitting TRBD1. The CDR3 covers 17 residues. V trimming: 2 bases; J trimming: 1 base; junction bases outside the gene matches: 8. CDR1 is LNHDA, CDR2 SQIVND, per germline (reference sequence). In nucleotides, the CDR3 is TGTGCCAGTAGTATAAGACAGGGAATGGGAAGCAATCAGCCCCAGCATTTT. Amino acid sequence: CASSIRQGMGSNQPQHF.

The chain links TRBV18 to TRBJ1-5, with TRBD1 matching over 10 bases. The CDR3 contains 14 residues. CDR1 is KGHSH and CDR2 is LQKENI in the germline V gene. Losses at the gene ends were 6 bases for V and 7 bases for J; bases not matched to a gene: 6. The DNA for the CDR3 is TGTGCCAGCTCCCAGGGGACAGGGGAACAGCCCCAGCATTTT. Protein sequence: CASSQGTGEQPQHF.

The V call is TRBV30, the J call TRBJ2-7, with D uncertain. The CDR3 spans 12 residues. CDR1 is GTSNPN and CDR2 is SVGIG in the germline V gene (reference sequence). V was shortened by 2 bases and J by 7 bases, with 12 bases between the two germline ends. The CDR3 DNA reads as TGTGCCTGGAGTAGTTATCCTCGGGAGCAGTACTTC. Protein product: CAWSSYPREQYF.

This chain links TRBV5-4 with TRBJ2-7; 7 bases are shared with TRBD2. Germline CDR1 and CDR2: SGHNT and YYREEE (reference sequence). V dropped 4 bases and J dropped 2; count of bases not matched to a gene: 3. CDR3 size: 13 residues. CDR3 sequence reads: CASSTGTTYEQYF. The CDR3 nucleotides read TGTGCCAGCAGCACCGGGACTACCTACGAGCAGTACTTC.